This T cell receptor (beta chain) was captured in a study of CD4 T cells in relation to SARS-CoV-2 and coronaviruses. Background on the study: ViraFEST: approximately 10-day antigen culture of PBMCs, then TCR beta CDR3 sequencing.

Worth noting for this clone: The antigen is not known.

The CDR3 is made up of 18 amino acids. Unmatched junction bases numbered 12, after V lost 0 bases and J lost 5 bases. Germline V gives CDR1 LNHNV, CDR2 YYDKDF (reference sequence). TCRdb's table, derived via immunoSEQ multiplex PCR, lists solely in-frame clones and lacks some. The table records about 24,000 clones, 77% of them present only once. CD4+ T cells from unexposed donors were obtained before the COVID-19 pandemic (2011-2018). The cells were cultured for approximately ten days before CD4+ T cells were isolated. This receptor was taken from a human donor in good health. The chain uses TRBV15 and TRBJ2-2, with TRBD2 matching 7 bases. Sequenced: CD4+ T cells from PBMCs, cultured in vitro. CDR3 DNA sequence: TGTGCCACCAGCAGAGATTACCCCCGGGAGGCAGGGACCGGGGAGCTGTTTTTT. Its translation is CATSRDYPREAGTGELFF.